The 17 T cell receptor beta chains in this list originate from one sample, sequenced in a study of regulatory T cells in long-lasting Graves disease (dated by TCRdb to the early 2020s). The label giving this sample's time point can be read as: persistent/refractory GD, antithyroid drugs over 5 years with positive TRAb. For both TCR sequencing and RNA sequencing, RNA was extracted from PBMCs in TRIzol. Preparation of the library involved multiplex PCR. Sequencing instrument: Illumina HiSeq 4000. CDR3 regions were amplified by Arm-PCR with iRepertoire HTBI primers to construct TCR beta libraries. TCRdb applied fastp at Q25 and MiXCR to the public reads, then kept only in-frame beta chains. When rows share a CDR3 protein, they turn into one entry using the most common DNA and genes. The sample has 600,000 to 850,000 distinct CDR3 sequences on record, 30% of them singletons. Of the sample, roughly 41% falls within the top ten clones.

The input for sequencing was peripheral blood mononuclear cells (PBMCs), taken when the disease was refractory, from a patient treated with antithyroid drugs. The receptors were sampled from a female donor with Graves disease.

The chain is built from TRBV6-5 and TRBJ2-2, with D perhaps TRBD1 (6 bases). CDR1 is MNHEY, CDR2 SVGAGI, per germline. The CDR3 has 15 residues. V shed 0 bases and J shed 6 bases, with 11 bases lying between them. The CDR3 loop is CASSYSTGRAGELFF. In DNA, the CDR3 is TGTGCCAGCAGTTACTCCACAGGGAGAGCCGGGGAGCTGTTTTTT.

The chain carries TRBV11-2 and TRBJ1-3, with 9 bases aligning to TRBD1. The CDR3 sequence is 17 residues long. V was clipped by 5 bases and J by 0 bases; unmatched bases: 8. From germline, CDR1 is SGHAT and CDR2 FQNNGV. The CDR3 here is CASSSGQGKNSGNTIYF. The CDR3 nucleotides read TGTGCCAGCAGCAGCGGACAGGGGAAGAACTCTGGAAACACCATATATTTT.

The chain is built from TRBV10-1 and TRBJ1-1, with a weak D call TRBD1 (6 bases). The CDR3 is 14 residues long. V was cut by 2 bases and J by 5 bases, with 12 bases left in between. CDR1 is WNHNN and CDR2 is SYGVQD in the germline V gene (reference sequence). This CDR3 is CASSETTGSTEAFF. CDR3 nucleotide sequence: TGCGCCAGCAGTGAGACAACAGGGAGTACTGAAGCTTTCTTT.

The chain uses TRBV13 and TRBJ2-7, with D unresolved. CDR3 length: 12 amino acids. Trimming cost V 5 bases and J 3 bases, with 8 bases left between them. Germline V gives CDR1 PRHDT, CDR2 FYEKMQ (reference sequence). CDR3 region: CASSKVGYEQYF. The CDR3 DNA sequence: TGTGCCAGCAGCAAAGTCGGCTACGAGCAGTACTTC.

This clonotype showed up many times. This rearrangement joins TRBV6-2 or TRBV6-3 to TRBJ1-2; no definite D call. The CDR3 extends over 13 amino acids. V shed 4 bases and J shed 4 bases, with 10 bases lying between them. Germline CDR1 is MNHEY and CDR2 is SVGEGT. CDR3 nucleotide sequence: TGTGCCAGCAGTTTTGGAGGGTTCTATGGCTACACCTTC. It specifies CASSFGGFYGYTF.

The CDR3 region has the DNA TGTGCCAGCAGTTTAAGGGCAGGTCCCCTAAAGCTCTATGGCTACACCTTC. Protein sequence: CASSLRAGPLKLYGYTF. The V call is TRBV12-3 or TRBV12-4, the J call TRBJ1-2; D unclear. CDR3 length equals 17 residues. Trimming cost V 2 bases and J 4 bases, with 20 bases left between them.

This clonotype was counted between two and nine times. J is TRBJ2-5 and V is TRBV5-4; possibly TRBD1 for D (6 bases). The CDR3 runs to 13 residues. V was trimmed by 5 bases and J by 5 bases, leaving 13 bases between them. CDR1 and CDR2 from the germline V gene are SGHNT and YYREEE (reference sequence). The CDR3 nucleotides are TGTGCCAGCAGGAACAGGGCGGTGGAGACCCAGTACTTC. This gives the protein CASRNRAVETQYF.

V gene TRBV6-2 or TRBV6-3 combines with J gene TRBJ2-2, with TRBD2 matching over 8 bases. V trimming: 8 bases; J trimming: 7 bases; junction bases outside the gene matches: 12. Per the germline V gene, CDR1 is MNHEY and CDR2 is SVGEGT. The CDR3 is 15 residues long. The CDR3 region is CASVRGGAGDGELFF. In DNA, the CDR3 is TGTGCCAGCGTACGGGGGGGCGCAGGGGACGGGGAGCTGTTTTTT.

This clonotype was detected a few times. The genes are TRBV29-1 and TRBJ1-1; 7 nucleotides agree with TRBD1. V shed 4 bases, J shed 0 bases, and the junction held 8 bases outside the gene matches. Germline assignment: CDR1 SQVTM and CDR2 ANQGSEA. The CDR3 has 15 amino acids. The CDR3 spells CSVGTQGTVNTEAFF. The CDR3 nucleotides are TGCAGCGTTGGGACTCAAGGGACAGTGAACACTGAAGCTTTCTTT.

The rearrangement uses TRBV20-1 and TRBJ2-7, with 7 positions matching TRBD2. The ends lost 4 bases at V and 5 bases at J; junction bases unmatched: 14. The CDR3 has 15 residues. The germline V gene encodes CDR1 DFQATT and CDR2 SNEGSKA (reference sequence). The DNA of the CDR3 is TGCAGTGCTAATCCCATCGGGACTAAGGGTAACGAGCAGTACTTC. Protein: CSANPIGTKGNEQYF.

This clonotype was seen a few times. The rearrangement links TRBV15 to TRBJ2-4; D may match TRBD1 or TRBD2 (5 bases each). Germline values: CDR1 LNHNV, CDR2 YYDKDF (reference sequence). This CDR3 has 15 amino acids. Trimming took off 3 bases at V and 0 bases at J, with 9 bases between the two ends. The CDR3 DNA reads TGTGCCACCAGCAGTGGGGGATTAGCCAAAAACATTCAGTACTTC. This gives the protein CATSSGGLAKNIQYF.

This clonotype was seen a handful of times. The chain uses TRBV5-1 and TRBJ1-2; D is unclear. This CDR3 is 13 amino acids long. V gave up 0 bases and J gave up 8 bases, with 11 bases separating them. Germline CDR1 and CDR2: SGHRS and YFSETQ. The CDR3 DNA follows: TGCGCCAGCAGCTTGGAGGGAGATATGGGCTACACCTTC. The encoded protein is CASSLEGDMGYTF. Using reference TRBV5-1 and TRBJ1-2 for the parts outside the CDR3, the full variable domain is KAGVTQTPRYLIKTRGQQVTLSCSPISGHRSVSWYQQTPGQGLQFLFEYFSETQRNKGNFPGRFSGRQFSNSRSEMNVSTLELGDSALYLCASSLEGDMGYTFGSGTRLTVV.

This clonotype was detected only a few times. The CDR3 region is CASKSFPKSGTSDTQYF. DNA for the CDR3: TGTGCCAGCAAAAGTTTCCCGAAGAGCGGGACGTCGGATACGCAGTATTTT. The chain links TRBV6-1 to TRBJ2-3; TRBD2 aligns across 7 bases. The CDR3 totals 17 residues. V trimming: 7 bases; J trimming: 6 bases; junction bases outside the gene matches: 19. Looked up from germline, CDR1 is MNHNS and CDR2 is SASEGT.

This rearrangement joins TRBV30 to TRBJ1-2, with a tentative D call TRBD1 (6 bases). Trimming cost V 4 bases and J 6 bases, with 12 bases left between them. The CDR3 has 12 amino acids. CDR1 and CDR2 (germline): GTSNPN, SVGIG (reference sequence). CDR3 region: CAWTGHRDGYTF. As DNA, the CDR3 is TGTGCCTGGACGGGACACCGGGATGGCTACACCTTC.

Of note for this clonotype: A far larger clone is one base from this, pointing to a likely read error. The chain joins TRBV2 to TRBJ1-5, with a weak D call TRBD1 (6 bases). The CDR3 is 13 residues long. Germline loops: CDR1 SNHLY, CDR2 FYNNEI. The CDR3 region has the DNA TGTGCCGGCAGTTCAGGGGGCAATCAGCCCCAGCATTTT. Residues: CAGSSGGNQPQHF. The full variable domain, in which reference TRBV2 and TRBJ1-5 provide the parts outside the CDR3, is EPEVTQTPSHQVTQMGQEVILRCVPISNHLYFYWYRQILGQKVEFLVSFYNNEISEKSEIFDDQFSVERPDGSNFTLKIRSTKLEDSAMYFCAGSSGGNQPQHFGDGTRLSIL.

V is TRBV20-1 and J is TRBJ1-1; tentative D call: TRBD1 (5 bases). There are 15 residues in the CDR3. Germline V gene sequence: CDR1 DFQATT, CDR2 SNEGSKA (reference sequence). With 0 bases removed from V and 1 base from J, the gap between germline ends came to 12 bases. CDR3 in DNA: TGCAGTGCTAGAGATAGGGGACGATCGAACACTGAAGCTTTCTTT. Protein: CSARDRGRSNTEAFF.

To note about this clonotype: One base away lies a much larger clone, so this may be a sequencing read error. This CDR3 reads CASSFAGNGEQYF. Written as DNA, the CDR3 is TGTGCCAGCAGTTTCGCAGGGAATGGCGAGCAGTACTTC. The chain couples TRBV12-3 or TRBV12-4 to TRBJ2-7; possible D gene TRBD1, 5 bases. The V end lost 3 bases, the J end lost 6 bases, and 12 bases lay between the germline ends. This CDR3 has 13 amino acids.